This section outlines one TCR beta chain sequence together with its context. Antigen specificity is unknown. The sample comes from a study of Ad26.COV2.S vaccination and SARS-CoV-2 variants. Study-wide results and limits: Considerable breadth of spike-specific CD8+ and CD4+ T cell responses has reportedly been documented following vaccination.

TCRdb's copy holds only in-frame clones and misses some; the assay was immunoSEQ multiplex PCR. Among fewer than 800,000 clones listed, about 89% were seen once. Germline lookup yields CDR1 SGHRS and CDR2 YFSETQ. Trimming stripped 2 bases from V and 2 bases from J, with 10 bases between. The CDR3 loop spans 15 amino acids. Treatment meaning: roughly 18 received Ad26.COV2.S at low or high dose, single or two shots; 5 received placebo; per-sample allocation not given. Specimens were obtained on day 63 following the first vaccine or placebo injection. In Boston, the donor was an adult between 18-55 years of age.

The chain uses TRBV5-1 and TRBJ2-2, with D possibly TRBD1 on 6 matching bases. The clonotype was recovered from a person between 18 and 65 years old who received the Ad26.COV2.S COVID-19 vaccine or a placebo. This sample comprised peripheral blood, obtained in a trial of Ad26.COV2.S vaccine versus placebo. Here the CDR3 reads CASSFLGANTGELFF. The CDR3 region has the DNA TGCGCCAGCAGCTTTTTGGGGGCCAACACCGGGGAGCTGTTTTTT.